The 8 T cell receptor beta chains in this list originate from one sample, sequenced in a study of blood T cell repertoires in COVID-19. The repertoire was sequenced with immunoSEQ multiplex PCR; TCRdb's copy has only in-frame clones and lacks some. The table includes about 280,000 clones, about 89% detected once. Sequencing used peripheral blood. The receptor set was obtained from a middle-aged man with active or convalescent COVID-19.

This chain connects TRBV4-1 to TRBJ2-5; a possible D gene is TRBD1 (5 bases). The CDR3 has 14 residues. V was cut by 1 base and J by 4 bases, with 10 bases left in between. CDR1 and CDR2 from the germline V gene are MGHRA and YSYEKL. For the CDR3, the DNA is TGCGCCAGCAGCCAAGGATTCAGGGCAGAGACCCAGTACTTC. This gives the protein CASSQGFRAETQYF.

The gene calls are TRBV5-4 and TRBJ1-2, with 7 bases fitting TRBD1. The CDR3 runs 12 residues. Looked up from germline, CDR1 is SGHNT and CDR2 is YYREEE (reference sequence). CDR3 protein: CAAGQSNYGYTF. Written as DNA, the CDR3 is TGTGCTGCGGGACAGTCTAACTATGGCTACACCTTC.

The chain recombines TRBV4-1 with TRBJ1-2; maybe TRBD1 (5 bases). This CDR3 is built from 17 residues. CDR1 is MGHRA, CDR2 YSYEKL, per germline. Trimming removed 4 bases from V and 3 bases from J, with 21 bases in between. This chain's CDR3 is CASSPPVWRGQDYGYTF. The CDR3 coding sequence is TGCGCCAGCAGCCCCCCGGTCTGGAGGGGTCAGGACTATGGCTACACCTTC.

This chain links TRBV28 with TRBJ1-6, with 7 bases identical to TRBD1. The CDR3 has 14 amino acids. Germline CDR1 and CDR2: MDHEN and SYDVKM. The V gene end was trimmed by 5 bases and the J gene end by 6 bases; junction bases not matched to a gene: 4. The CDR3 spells CASSTGTANSPLHF. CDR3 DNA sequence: TGTGCCAGCAGTACCGGGACAGCTAATTCACCCCTCCACTTT.

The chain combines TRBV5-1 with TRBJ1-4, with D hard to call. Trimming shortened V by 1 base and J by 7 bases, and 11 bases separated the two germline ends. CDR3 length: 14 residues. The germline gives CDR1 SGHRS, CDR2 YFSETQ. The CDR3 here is CASSLTVSSEKLFF. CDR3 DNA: TGCGCCAGCAGCTTGACGGTATCTTCTGAAAAACTGTTTTTT.

The CDR3, as DNA: TGTGCCAGCTCACCGACAGCTGGGGGAGGGGACCAGCCCCAGCATTTT. Protein: CASSPTAGGGDQPQHF. The chain joins TRBV18 to TRBJ1-5, with D maybe TRBD1 (5 bases). There are 16 residues in the CDR3. Germline values: CDR1 KGHSH, CDR2 LQKENI. V dropped 3 bases and J dropped 7 bases, with 19 bases sitting between them. Complete variable domain (other parts from reference TRBV18 and TRBJ1-5): NAGVMQNPRHLVRRRGQEARLRCSPMKGHSHVYWYRQLPEEGLKFMVYLQKENIIDESGMPKERFSAEFPKEGPSILRIQQVVRGDSAAYFCASSPTAGGGDQPQHFGDGTRLSIL.

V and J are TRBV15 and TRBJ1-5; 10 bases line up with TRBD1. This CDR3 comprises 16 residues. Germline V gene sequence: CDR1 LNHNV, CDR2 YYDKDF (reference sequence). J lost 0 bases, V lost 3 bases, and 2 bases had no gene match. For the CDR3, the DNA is TGTGCCACCAGCAGCGGGACAGGGGATAGCAATCAGCCCCAGCATTTT. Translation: CATSSGTGDSNQPQHF.

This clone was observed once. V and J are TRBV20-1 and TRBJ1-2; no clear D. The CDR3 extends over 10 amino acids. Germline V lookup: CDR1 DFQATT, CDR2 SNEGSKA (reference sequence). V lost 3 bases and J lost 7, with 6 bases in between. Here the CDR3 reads CSASLGGYTF. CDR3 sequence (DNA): TGCAGTGCTAGCCTCGGTGGCTACACCTTC.